This T cell receptor (beta chain) was documented in a study of CXCR3-negative and CXCR3-positive naive CD8 T cells. Study background: Sequencing gave 110 million to 150 million TRB reads overall, about 1.5 +/- 0.3 million per library. Whole-study results and caveats: Memory CD8+ cells showed much lower diversity, while both naive subsets were comparably high. With respect to TRBV-TRBJ usage, naive CXCR3-negative and CXCR3-positive cells were similar; memory differed. More hydrophobic TRB CDR3s occurred in CXCR3-positive than in CXCR3-negative naive cells. TCR strength was inferred from TRB CDR3 properties, while surface CD5 was comparable between naive subsets.

The CDR3 is 15 amino acids. Germline CDR1 reads SGDLS; CDR2 reads YYNGEE. The TRB libraries of cDNA were built by UMI-labeled 5' RACE. TCRdb reprocessed the 5' RACE reads; each CDR3 protein has one entry and no DNA is given. The sample has roughly 130,000 distinct CDR3 sequences, and its top ten clones hold 0.59%. Notes on this clonotype: Its target is unknown.

Sequenced sample: naive CXCR3+ CD8+ T cells from blood. Subset meaning: CD45RO-CCR7+CD27+CD95- naive CD8+ T cells expressing CXCR3 (TNR3+). The sequence was obtained from a human donor in good health. Some clones in this sample may be carry-over from other donors' samples. The genes are TRBV9 and TRBJ2-1; the TCRdb D gene call, TRBD1, has no DNA to confirm it. CDR3 protein: CASSVGWGRPDEQFF.